This TCR beta chain was sequenced during a study of post-analysis software for immune sequencing data. Study details: Relapsing-remitting, secondary progressive and progressive-relapsing forms of multiple sclerosis all featured among disease courses.

As concerns this clonotype: Its specificity is unknown.

Study-level results: Samples from a shared batch, those prepared together, strongly co-clustered by F measure. Compared with controls, patients had more of roughly five TRBV segments, including TRBV5-6, TRBV5-1 and TRBV20-1. Those with multiple sclerosis, the patient group, showed significantly lower normalized Chao1 diversity than controls.

Trimming left V 6 bases short and J 2 bases short, with 11 bases between. From germline, CDR1 is DFQATT and CDR2 SNEGSKA (reference sequence). The CDR3 loop spans 12 amino acids. Libraries were made from TCR beta cDNA, and they carried unique molecular identifiers. Researchers reported roughly 0.5 million cDNA molecules coming from about 0.98 to 11 million T cells. One entry per CDR3 protein results from TCRdb running MiXCR on the PCR reads. The table records fewer than 700,000 distinct CDR3 sequences, roughly 45% of them present only once. J is TRBJ2-7 and V is TRBV20-1; D gene ambiguous. The sequenced sample was blood. This TCR was recovered from a girl aged 5-17 years with multiple sclerosis. CDR3 region: CSAQRRAYEQYF. Here the CDR3 DNA reads TGCAGTGCGCAACGCCGGGCCTACGAGCAGTACTTC.